The T cell receptor (beta chain) described here comes from a study of T cell responses to AZD1222 COVID-19 vaccine. Study-wide findings and caveats: Baseline seropositivity occurred in only a handful of AZD1222 recipients. Nearly half of spike-specific TCRs reportedly go after variant regions that carry no mutations. Vaccine-associated CD4 TCRs ranged over spike, dominating at 160-218 and 743-854. Females outnumbered males among donors, who were mostly white British; clonal diversity was possibly underestimated.

Note on this clone: What it binds is not known.

Some clones are missing from TCRdb's copy, which holds only in-frame ones; the method was immunoSEQ multiplex PCR. This sample carries around 88,000 clones, around 88% of them seen once, and the ten largest clones take 10%. Sequencing was performed on peripheral blood, taken on day 0 of MenACWY control vaccination. This clonotype originated in an adult in good health.

The CDR3 is CASSIVDSNTEAFF. The CDR3 region has the DNA TGTGCCAGTAGTATAGTGGACAGCAACACTGAAGCTTTCTTT. The chain couples TRBV19 to TRBJ1-1; TRBD1 is a possible D gene (6 bases). The CDR3 length is 14 residues. CDR1 is LNHDA, CDR2 SQIVND, per germline (reference sequence). The germline V and J ends were trimmed by 1 base and 2 bases, with 8 bases remaining between them.